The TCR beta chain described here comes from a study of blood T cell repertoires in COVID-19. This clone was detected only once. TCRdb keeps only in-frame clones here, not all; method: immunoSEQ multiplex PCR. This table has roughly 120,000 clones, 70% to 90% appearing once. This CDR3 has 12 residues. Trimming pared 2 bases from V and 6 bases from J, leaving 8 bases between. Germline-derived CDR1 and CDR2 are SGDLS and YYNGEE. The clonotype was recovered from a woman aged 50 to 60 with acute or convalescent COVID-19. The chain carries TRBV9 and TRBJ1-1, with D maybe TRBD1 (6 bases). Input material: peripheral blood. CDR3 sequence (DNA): TGTGCCAGCAGCGTTGGACAGTCTGAAGCTTTCTTT. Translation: CASSVGQSEAFF.